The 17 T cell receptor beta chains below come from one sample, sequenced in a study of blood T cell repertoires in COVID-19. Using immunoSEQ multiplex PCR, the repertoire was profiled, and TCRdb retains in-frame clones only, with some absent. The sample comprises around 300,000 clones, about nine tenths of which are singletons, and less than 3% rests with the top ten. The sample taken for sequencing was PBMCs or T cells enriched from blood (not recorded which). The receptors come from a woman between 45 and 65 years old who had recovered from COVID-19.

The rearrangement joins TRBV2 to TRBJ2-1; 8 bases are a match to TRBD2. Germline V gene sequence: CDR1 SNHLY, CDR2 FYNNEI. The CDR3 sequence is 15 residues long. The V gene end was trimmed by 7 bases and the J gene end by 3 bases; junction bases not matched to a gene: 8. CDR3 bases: TGTGCCAGCAACCCTAGCGGGTATTTCTACAATGAGCAGTTCTTC. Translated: CASNPSGYFYNEQFF.

The CDR3, as DNA: TGTGCCAGCAGCCAGCTCCTAGTAAACACTGAAGCTTTCTTT. Translated, it gives CASSQLLVNTEAFF. The chain carries TRBV3-1 (or the pseudogene TRBV3-2) and TRBJ1-1; D remains unclear. The ends were cut back, 3 bases at V and 2 bases at J, with 10 bases in the middle. Germline assignment: CDR1 LGHDT and CDR2 YNNKEL (reference sequence). The CDR3 extends over 14 amino acids.

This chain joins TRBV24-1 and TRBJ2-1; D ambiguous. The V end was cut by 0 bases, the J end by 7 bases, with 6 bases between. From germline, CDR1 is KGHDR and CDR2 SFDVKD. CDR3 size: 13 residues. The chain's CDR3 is CATSDLPRNEQFF. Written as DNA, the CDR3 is TGTGCCACCAGTGATTTGCCTAGGAATGAGCAGTTCTTC.

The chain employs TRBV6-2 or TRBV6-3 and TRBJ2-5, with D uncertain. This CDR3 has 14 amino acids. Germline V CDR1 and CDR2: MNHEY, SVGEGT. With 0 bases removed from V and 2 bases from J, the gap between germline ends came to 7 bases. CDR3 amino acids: CASSYSSVQETQYF. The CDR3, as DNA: TGTGCCAGCAGTTACTCGTCGGTTCAAGAGACCCAGTACTTC.

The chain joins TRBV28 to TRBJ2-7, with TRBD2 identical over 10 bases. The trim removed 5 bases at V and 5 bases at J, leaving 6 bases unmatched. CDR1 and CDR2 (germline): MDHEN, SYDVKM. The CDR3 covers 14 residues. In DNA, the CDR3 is TGTGCCAGCAGTACTAGCGGGAATCTAGACGAGCAGTACTTC. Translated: CASSTSGNLDEQYF.

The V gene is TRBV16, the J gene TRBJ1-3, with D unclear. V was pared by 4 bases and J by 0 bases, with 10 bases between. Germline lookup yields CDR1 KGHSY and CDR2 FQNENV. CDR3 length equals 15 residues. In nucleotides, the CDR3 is TGTGCCAGCAGCCCCCCCGGGAACTCTGGAAACACCATATATTTT. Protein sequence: CASSPPGNSGNTIYF.

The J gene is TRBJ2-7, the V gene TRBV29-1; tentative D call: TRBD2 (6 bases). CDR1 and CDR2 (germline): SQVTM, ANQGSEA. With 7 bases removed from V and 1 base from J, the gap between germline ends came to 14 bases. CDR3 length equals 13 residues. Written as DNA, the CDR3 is TGCAGCGCCCCGGCGGAGGGTTCCTACGAGCAGTACTTC. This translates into CSAPAEGSYEQYF.

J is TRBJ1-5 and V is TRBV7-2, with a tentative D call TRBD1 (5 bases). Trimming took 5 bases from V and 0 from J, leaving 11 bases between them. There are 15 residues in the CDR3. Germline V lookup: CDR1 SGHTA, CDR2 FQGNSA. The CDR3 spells CASSPNQGSNQPQHF. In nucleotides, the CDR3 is TGTGCCAGCAGCCCAAATCAGGGTAGCAATCAGCCCCAGCATTTT.

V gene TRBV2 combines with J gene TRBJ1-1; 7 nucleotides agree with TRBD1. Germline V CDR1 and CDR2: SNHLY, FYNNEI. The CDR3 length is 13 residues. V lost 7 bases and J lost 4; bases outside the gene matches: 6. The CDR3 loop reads CASTDQGGTEAFF. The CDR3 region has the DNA TGTGCCAGCACCGATCAGGGGGGCACTGAAGCTTTCTTT. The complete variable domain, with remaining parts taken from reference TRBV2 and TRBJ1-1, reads EPEVTQTPSHQVTQMGQEVILRCVPISNHLYFYWYRQILGQKVEFLVSFYNNEISEKSEIFDDQFSVERPDGSNFTLKIRSTKLEDSAMYFCASTDQGGTEAFFGQGTRLTVV.

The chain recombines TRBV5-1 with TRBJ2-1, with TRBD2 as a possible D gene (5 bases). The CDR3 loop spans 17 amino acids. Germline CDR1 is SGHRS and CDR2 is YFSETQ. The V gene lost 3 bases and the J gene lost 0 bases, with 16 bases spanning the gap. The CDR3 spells CASSSDPGFRSYNEQFF. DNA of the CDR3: TGCGCCAGCAGCTCGGACCCGGGATTCCGCTCCTACAATGAGCAGTTCTTC.

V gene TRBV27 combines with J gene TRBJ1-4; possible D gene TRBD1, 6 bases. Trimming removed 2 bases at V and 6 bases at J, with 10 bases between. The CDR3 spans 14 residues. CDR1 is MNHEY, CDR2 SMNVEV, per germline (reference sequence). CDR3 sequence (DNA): TGTGCCAGCAGTTTACAGGGGAGGGATGAAAAACTGTTTTTT. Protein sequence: CASSLQGRDEKLFF.

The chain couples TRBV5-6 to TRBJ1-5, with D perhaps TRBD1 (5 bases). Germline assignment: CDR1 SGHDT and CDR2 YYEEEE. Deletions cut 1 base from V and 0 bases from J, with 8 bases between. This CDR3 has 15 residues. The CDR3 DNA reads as TGTGCCAGCAGCTTGCGGACATCTAGCAATCAGCCCCAGCATTTT. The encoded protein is CASSLRTSSNQPQHF.

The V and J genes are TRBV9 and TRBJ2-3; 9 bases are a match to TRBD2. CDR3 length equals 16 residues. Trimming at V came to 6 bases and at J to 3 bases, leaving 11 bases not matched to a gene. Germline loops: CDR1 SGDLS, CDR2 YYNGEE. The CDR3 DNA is TGTGCCAGCACTGGGCGGGAGGGCCTGGTTACAGATACGCAGTATTTT. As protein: CASTGREGLVTDTQYF.

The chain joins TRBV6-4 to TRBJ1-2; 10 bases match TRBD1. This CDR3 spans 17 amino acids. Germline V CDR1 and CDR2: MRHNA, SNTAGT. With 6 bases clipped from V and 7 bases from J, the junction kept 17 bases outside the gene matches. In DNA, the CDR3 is TGTGCCAGCAGCCCCACTGGGACAGGGGTCAATTTAGGTGGCTACACCTTC. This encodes CASSPTGTGVNLGGYTF.

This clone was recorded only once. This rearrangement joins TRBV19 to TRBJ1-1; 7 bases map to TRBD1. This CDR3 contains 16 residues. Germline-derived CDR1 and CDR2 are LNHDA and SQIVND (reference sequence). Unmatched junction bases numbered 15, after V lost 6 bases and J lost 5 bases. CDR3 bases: TGTGCCAGTAGGATTTTGACAGGGAGGAGTAGGACTGAAGCTTTCTTT. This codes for CASRILTGRSRTEAFF.

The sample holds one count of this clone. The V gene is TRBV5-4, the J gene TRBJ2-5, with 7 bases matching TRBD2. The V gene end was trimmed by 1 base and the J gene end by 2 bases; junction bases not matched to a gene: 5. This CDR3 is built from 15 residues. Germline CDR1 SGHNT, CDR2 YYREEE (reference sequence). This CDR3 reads CASSLSGRPQETQYF. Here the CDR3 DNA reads TGTGCCAGCAGCTTGTCCGGGAGGCCACAAGAGACCCAGTACTTC.

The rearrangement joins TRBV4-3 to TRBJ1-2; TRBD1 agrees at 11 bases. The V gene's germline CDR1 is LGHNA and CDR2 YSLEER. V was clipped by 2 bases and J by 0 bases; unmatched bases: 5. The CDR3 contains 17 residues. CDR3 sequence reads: CASSQKQGQGANYGYTF. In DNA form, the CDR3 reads TGCGCCAGCAGCCAAAAACAGGGACAGGGGGCTAACTATGGCTACACCTTC.